This T cell receptor (beta chain) emerged from a study of technical replicates of blood from a few donors. The assay was immunoSEQ multiplex PCR, and TCRdb's table has in-frame clones only and misses some. The sample shows about 82,000 clones, 85% to 95% of them seen only once. V dropped 2 bases and J dropped 6 bases, with 10 bases sitting between them. The CDR3 contains 13 residues. CDR1 is SEHNR, CDR2 FQNEAQ, per germline (reference sequence). This TCR was recovered from a human donor in good health. V is TRBV7-9 and J is TRBJ1-2; no definite D call. Sequenced input: T cells isolated from PBMCs. In DNA, the CDR3 is TGTGCCAGCAGCTTATACGGCGGAGATGGCTACACCTTC. Translation: CASSLYGGDGYTF.